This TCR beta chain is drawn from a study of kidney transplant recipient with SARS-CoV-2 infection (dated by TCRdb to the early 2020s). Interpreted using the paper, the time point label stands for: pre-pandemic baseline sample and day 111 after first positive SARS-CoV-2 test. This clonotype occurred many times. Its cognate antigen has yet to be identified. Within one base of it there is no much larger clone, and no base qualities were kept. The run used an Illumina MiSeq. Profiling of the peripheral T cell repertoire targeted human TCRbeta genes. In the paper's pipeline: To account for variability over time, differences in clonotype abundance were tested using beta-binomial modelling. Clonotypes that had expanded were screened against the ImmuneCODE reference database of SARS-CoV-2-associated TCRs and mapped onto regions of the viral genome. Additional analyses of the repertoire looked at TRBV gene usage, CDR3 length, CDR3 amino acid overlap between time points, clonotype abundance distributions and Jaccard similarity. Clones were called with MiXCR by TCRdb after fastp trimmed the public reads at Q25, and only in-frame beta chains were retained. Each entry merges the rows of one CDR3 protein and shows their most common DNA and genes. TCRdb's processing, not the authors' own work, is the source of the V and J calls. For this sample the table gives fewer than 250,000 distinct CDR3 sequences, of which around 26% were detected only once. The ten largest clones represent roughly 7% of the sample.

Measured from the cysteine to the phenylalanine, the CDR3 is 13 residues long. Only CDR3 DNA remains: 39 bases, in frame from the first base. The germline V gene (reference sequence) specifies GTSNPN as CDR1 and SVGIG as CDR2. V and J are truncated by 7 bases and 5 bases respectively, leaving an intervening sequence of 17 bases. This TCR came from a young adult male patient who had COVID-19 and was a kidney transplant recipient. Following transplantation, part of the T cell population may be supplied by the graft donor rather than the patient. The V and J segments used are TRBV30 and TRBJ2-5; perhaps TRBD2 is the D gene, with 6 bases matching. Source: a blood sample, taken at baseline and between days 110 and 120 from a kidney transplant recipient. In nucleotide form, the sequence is TGTGCCTACCGGAGGGCCCCTGGGGAGACCCAGTACTTC. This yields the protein CAYRRAPGETQYF.